A selection of T cell receptor beta chains follows, all from one sample in a study of blood T cell repertoires in COVID-19. Sequencing used immunoSEQ multiplex PCR; TCRdb keeps in-frame clones, though not all of them. Here the sample spans about 220,000 clones, 70% to 85% being singletons. Sequenced material: PBMCs or T cells enriched from blood (not recorded which). Every receptor here comes from a man aged 35 to 55 who had recovered from COVID-19. The CDR3 runs from the conserved cysteine through the conserved F or W. D genes are given only for firm matches. Clone size is shown for a subset of rows, as once, few, many or a class of expanded clone.

CDR3nt | CDR3aa | v_gene | abundance | j_gene | d_gene
TGTGCCAGCAGCGGTGGGGGGGCAAATGAAAAACTGTTTTTT | CASSGGGANEKLFF | TRBV9 | once | TRBJ1-4 | NA
TGTGCCAGCAGTTTACGGGGTAGGGGGGGCTACACCTTC | CASSLRGRGGYTF | TRBV12-3/TRBV12-4 | NA | TRBJ1-2 | NA
TGTGCCAGCAGTTTAGGGGAGAGGCCCCAGCATTTT | CASSLGERPQHF | TRBV28 | NA | TRBJ1-5 | NA
TGTGCCAGTAGTCTCACTAGCGGGAGTTTTCCGTACAATGAGCAGTTCTTC | CASSLTSGSFPYNEQFF | TRBV19 | NA | TRBJ2-1 | TRBD2
TGTGCCAGTCGAGGGGCGGGAGTGTCCTACGAGCAGTACTTC | CASRGAGVSYEQYF | TRBV4-2 | NA | TRBJ2-7 | TRBD2
TGTGCCAGCAGTTCGGGACTAATCTTAATCTACAATGAGCAGTTCTTC | CASSSGLILIYNEQFF | TRBV28 | NA | TRBJ2-1 | TRBD2
TGCAGCGACCCTCATGAGACTAGCGGAAACACCGGGGAGCTGTTTTTT | CSDPHETSGNTGELFF | TRBV29-1 | few | TRBJ2-2 | TRBD2
TGTGCCAGCAGTTACTTCGGGACTAGCGGCGAGACCCAGTACTTC | CASSYFGTSGETQYF | TRBV6-5 | NA | TRBJ2-5 | TRBD2
TGCAGCGTGGGACAGGGGGACCAGCCCCAGCATTTT | CSVGQGDQPQHF | TRBV29-1 | NA | TRBJ1-5 | TRBD1
TGTGCCCGCAGTGGGGGGGGGACAGGGAGACGGAGAGCTGAAGCTTTCTTT | CARSGGGTGRRRAEAFF | TRBV28 | NA | TRBJ1-1 | TRBD1
TGTGCCAGCAGCTTATTTAATAGCGGCACGGAGGGGGAGCAGTACTTC | CASSLFNSGTEGEQYF | TRBV11-2 | NA | TRBJ2-7 | NA
TGTGCCAGCAGCTTAGGTCCGAGCTCTGGAAACACCATATATTTT | CASSLGPSSGNTIYF | TRBV7-9 | few | TRBJ1-3 | NA
TGTGCCAGCAGTTATCCAGCGGGGGGGACATACAATGAGCAGTTCTTC | CASSYPAGGTYNEQFF | TRBV6-5 | NA | TRBJ2-1 | TRBD2
TGCAGCGTTGAAGGTTTTAGTAAAAGAGATACGCAGTATTTT | CSVEGFSKRDTQYF | TRBV29-1 | NA | TRBJ2-3 | NA